The 29 T cell receptor beta chains reported below all come from one sample, sequenced in a study of Ad26.COV2.S vaccination and SARS-CoV-2 variants. Described treatment: about 20 received Ad26.COV2.S at low or high dose, single or two shots; 5 received placebo; per-sample allocation not given. The samples date from day 63 after the first vaccine or placebo injection. Measured with immunoSEQ multiplex PCR; TCRdb has only the in-frame clones, and not every one. The repertoire holds hundreds of thousands of clones, with around 90% as singletons. The source material was peripheral blood, sampled in a trial of Ad26.COV2.S vaccine versus placebo. These receptors originate from a person aged 18-60 years who received the Ad26.COV2.S COVID-19 vaccine or a placebo.

V and J are TRBV9 and TRBJ1-2; TRBD1 aligns across 9 bases. The CDR3 is 17 amino acids. Trimming took 1 base from V and 4 from J; bases not matched to a gene: 11. Germline values: CDR1 SGDLS, CDR2 YYNGEE. The DNA of the CDR3 is TGTGCCAGCAGCGTATTTGCGGGGGACAGGGAAGGCTATGGCTACACCTTC. Its protein is CASSVFAGDREGYGYTF.

The chain carries TRBV19 and TRBJ2-7; D not certain. The V end was cut by 5 bases, the J end by 2 bases, with 10 bases between. This CDR3 is 13 amino acids long. CDR1 and CDR2 from the germline V gene are LNHDA and SQIVND (reference sequence). The CDR3 sequence: CASSLGITYEQYF. The CDR3 region has the DNA TGTGCCAGTAGTTTGGGCATTACCTACGAGCAGTACTTC.

The rearrangement uses TRBV10-3 and TRBJ1-2; D not certain. Germline V gene sequence: CDR1 ENHRY, CDR2 SYGVKD. V lost 2 bases, J lost 2 bases, and 15 bases lay in between. The CDR3 has 16 amino acids. The CDR3 DNA is TGTGCCATCAGTGAGACTAACCGGGCTTCAAACTATGGCTACACCTTC. Its protein product is CAISETNRASNYGYTF.

This sequence joins TRBV7-2 and TRBJ1-1; D is unresolved. The CDR3 runs to 13 residues. In germline, CDR1 is SGHTA, CDR2 FQGNSA. V was shortened by 6 bases and J by 0 bases, with 8 bases between the two germline ends. The CDR3 nucleotides read TGTGCCAGCAGGCGAAATATGAACACTGAAGCTTTCTTT. This sequence encodes CASRRNMNTEAFF.

CDR3 sequence: CASSQPPMGVPNTGELFF. CDR3 coding DNA: TGTGCCAGCAGCCAACCCCCCATGGGAGTCCCGAACACCGGGGAGCTGTTTTTT. This chain joins TRBV4-2 and TRBJ2-2; D possibly corresponds to TRBD2 (5 bases). V lost 2 bases, J lost 0 bases, and 16 bases lay in between. The CDR3 is 18 residues long. CDR1 is LGHNA and CDR2 is YNFKEQ in the germline V gene.

The chain joins TRBV5-1 to TRBJ2-3, with TRBD2 matching over 7 bases. Germline V gene sequence: CDR1 SGHRS, CDR2 YFSETQ. This CDR3 has 16 amino acids. After removal of 0 bases from V and 0 bases from J, the junction contained 4 bases not matched to a gene. The CDR3 coding sequence is TGCGCCAGCAGCTTGGCCGGGGGAGGGAGCACAGATACGCAGTATTTT. Translated: CASSLAGGGSTDTQYF.

The J gene is TRBJ2-7, the V gene TRBV5-8; D tentatively reads TRBD1 or TRBD2 (5 bases each). V was pared by 0 bases and J by 4 bases, with 14 bases between. CDR1 and CDR2 from the germline V gene are SGHTS and YDEGEE. This CDR3 region has 15 residues. DNA of the CDR3: TGTGCCAGCAGCTTGGCAGGTTCGTGGGGGTACGAGCAGTACTTC. Translating it yields CASSLAGSWGYEQYF.

The chain links TRBV18 to TRBJ1-6; unclear D gene. V lost 1 base, J lost 8 bases, and 15 bases lay in between. Per the germline V gene, CDR1 is KGHSH and CDR2 is LQKENI. This CDR3 has 16 amino acids. CDR3 sequence (DNA): TGTGCCAGCTCACCACTTGCACTGGAGGTTGATTCACCCCTCCACTTT. Amino acid sequence: CASSPLALEVDSPLHF.

The chain employs TRBV18 and TRBJ2-4; 7 bases agree with TRBD1. This CDR3 has 14 residues. J gave up 7 bases and V 6 bases, and 9 bases lay outside the gene matches. CDR1 KGHSH and CDR2 LQKENI come from the germline V gene. CDR3 loop: CASSWDSPVNIQYF. The DNA of the CDR3 is TGTGCCAGCTCCTGGGACAGCCCCGTGAACATTCAGTACTTC. The full variable domain, with the rest looked up from reference TRBV18 and TRBJ2-4, is NAGVMQNPRHLVRRRGQEARLRCSPMKGHSHVYWYRQLPEEGLKFMVYLQKENIIDESGMPKERFSAEFPKEGPSILRIQQVVRGDSAAYFCASSWDSPVNIQYFGAGTRLSVL.

This chain joins TRBV6-5 and TRBJ2-1; 9 bases map to TRBD1. After removal of 6 bases from V and 4 bases from J, the junction contained 7 bases not matched to a gene. This CDR3 comprises 15 residues. Germline-derived CDR1 and CDR2 are MNHEY and SVGAGI. The CDR3 reads CASSQGQGGYNEQFF. The CDR3 bases are TGTGCCAGCAGCCAGGGACAGGGAGGGTACAATGAGCAGTTCTTC.

The chain has TRBV5-1 and TRBJ1-1; tentative D call: TRBD1 (5 bases). CDR1 and CDR2 from the germline V gene are SGHRS and YFSETQ. Trimming pared 5 bases from V and 4 bases from J, leaving 21 bases between. The CDR3 length is 16 residues. The CDR3 DNA reads as TGCGCCAGCAGTGAAGTGGGGCCCCGAAGCGCCACTGAAGCTTTCTTT. Its translation is CASSEVGPRSATEAFF.

The rearrangement uses TRBV29-1 and TRBJ2-3, with TRBD2 matching 10 bases. Trimming removed 4 bases from V and 5 bases from J; junction bases left unmatched: 3. The CDR3 contains 13 residues. Germline CDR1 SQVTM, CDR2 ANQGSEA. CDR3 in DNA: TGCAGCGTTGTACGGACTAGCGGAGATACGCAGTATTTT. Translation gives CSVVRTSGDTQYF.

The chain joins TRBV5-6 to TRBJ1-1; D ambiguous. In germline, CDR1 is SGHDT, CDR2 YYEEEE. The CDR3 totals 12 residues. V was trimmed by 3 bases and J by 2 bases, leaving 5 bases between them. CDR3 amino acids: CASSYQNTEAFF. In nucleotides, the CDR3 is TGTGCCAGCAGCTACCAAAACACTGAAGCTTTCTTT.

This rearrangement joins TRBV6-5 to TRBJ1-6; 7 bases are shared with TRBD1. This CDR3 spans 15 amino acids. Losses at the gene ends were 6 bases for V and 9 bases for J; bases not matched to a gene: 11. CDR1 MNHEY and CDR2 SVGAGI come from the germline V gene. DNA for the CDR3: TGTGCCAGCAGCCTACAGGGGCCTCCTAGTTCACCCCTCCACTTT. It encodes CASSLQGPPSSPLHF.

The rearrangement joins TRBV7-2 to TRBJ2-5; D possibly corresponds to TRBD1 (6 bases). V lost 5 bases and J 5 bases, leaving 15 bases between the germline ends. The CDR3 runs to 14 residues. Germline lookup yields CDR1 SGHTA and CDR2 FQGNSA. The CDR3 region is CASSHRAQGETQYF. CDR3 nucleotides: TGTGCCAGCAGCCACCGGGCCCAGGGGGAGACCCAGTACTTC.

Of note for this clone: Its ends do not fully match the called genes, so a read error is possible. The chain has TRBV7-2 and TRBJ1-1; 9 positions match TRBD1. There are 14 residues in the CDR3. Germline-derived CDR1 and CDR2 are SGHTA and FQGNSA. The CDR3 protein is CASSFDRGNPEAFF. The CDR3, as DNA: TGTGCCAGCAGCTTTGACAGGGGGAACCCTGAAGCTTTCTTT.

This chain joins TRBV30 and TRBJ2-5; TRBD1 is a possible D gene (6 bases). CDR1 and CDR2 (germline): GTSNPN, SVGIG (reference sequence). Trimming took off 4 bases at V and 3 bases at J, with 18 bases between the two ends. The CDR3 length is 15 residues. In DNA form, the CDR3 reads TGTGCCTGGAACTTACAGGGCCTGCGCGAAGAGACCCAGTACTTC. Its protein product is CAWNLQGLREETQYF. The full variable domain, with the rest looked up from reference TRBV30 and TRBJ2-5, is SQTIHQWPATLVQPVGSPLSLECTVEGTSNPNLYWYRQAAGRGLQLLFYSVGIGQISSEVPQNLSASRPQDRQFILSSKKLLLSDSGFYLCAWNLQGLREETQYFGPGTRLLVL.

This chain links TRBV18 with TRBJ1-5; a possible D gene is TRBD1 (6 bases). There are 14 residues in the CDR3. Germline assignment: CDR1 KGHSH and CDR2 LQKENI. V was pared by 5 bases and J by 4 bases, with 12 bases between. DNA for the CDR3: TGTGCCAGCTCAACCGGGACATCTAATCAGCCCCAGCATTTT. The encoded protein is CASSTGTSNQPQHF. Together with reference TRBV18 and TRBJ1-5, the CDR3 gives the full variable domain: NAGVMQNPRHLVRRRGQEARLRCSPMKGHSHVYWYRQLPEEGLKFMVYLQKENIIDESGMPKERFSAEFPKEGPSILRIQQVVRGDSAAYFCASSTGTSNQPQHFGDGTRLSIL.

The V call is TRBV6-5, the J call TRBJ1-1; no definite D call. The V gene's germline CDR1 is MNHEY and CDR2 SVGAGI. This CDR3 has 13 amino acids. V lost 5 bases and J lost 2, with 9 bases in between. CDR3 region: CASSRALNTEAFF. DNA of the CDR3: TGTGCCAGCAGTAGGGCGTTAAACACTGAAGCTTTCTTT.

The rearrangement links TRBV6-5 to TRBJ1-2; 9 bases are a match to TRBD1. Germline assignment: CDR1 MNHEY and CDR2 SVGAGI. The CDR3 is 16 residues long. V lost 0 bases to trimming and J lost 3 bases; unmatched junction nucleotides: 5. CDR3 DNA sequence: TGTGCCAGCAGTTACTCCGCGGGACAGGGAGACTATGGCTACACCTTC. The encoded protein is CASSYSAGQGDYGYTF.

The chain employs TRBV5-1 and TRBJ1-2; no reliable D call. Germline CDR1 and CDR2: SGHRS and YFSETQ. The CDR3 sequence is 17 residues long. The V end was cut by 4 bases, the J end by 3 bases, with 22 bases between. CDR3 protein: CASSKSASDSGDYGYTF. The CDR3 DNA sequence: TGCGCCAGCAGCAAAAGCGCCTCAGACTCCGGAGACTATGGCTACACCTTC.

The rearrangement links TRBV5-1 to TRBJ1-1; D might be TRBD1 (5 bases). Germline V gene data show CDR1 as SGHRS and CDR2 as YFSETQ. V was trimmed by 6 bases and J by 1 base, leaving 13 bases between them. The CDR3 extends over 14 amino acids. The CDR3 DNA reads as TGCGCCAGCACTGTGGGGCCGGCGAACACTGAAGCTTTCTTT. It encodes CASTVGPANTEAFF.

This chain connects TRBV6-6 to TRBJ1-5; 7 bases agree with TRBD1. The CDR3 runs to 15 residues. CDR1 is MNHNY, CDR2 SVGAGI, per germline (reference sequence). The V and J ends lost 0 bases and 12 bases, in that order; junction bases with no gene match: 11. CDR3 DNA: TGTGCCAGCAGTTACTCGACAGGGCGGGGGTCAAGCCAGCATTTT. Protein sequence: CASSYSTGRGSSQHF.

The V gene is TRBV6-4, the J gene TRBJ2-1; TRBD1 matches 11 bases. V was clipped by 3 bases and J by 9 bases; unmatched bases: 10. The CDR3 contains 16 residues. The germline V gene has CDR1 MRHNA and CDR2 SNTAGT. CDR3 sequence: CASSETPGQGDAEQFF. CDR3 coding DNA: TGTGCCAGCAGTGAAACCCCGGGACAGGGGGACGCTGAGCAGTTCTTC.

The CDR3 DNA reads as TGTGCCATCAGGGTACCGGGACAGGGGGCTGCAGATACGCAGTATTTT. Protein sequence: CAIRVPGQGAADTQYF. The rearrangement uses TRBV10-3 and TRBJ2-3, with TRBD1 matching over 12 bases. Unmatched junction bases numbered 8, after V lost 6 bases and J lost 4 bases. In germline, CDR1 is ENHRY, CDR2 SYGVKD. This CDR3 comprises 16 residues.

The chain has TRBV5-1 and TRBJ2-5, with 9 positions matching TRBD1. Germline loops: CDR1 SGHRS, CDR2 YFSETQ. The length of the CDR3 is 15 residues. V was pared by 4 bases and J by 5 bases, with 9 bases of the junction left unmatched. This CDR3 reads CASSPGQGRGETQYF. The CDR3 nucleotides are TGCGCCAGCAGCCCGGGACAGGGCAGGGGGGAGACCCAGTACTTC.

Note on this clone: The sample holds other DNA sequences that translate to the same CDR3. The J gene is TRBJ2-7, the V gene TRBV10-3; D not resolved. This CDR3 has 11 residues. V lost 4 bases to trimming and J lost 4 bases, with 5 bases between them. From germline, CDR1 is ENHRY and CDR2 SYGVKD. CDR3 bases: TGTGCCATCAGTGGCTCTTACGAGCAGTACTTC. Residues: CAISGSYEQYF.

The rearrangement links TRBV6-5 to TRBJ2-7; 7 bases agree with TRBD1. This CDR3 comprises 14 residues. Germline loops: CDR1 MNHEY, CDR2 SVGAGI. The V segment lost 7 bases and the J segment 1 base; nucleotides outside the gene matches: 7. The CDR3 coding sequence is TGTGCCAGCATCCGGACAGGATATTCCTACGAGCAGTACTTC. Translating gives CASIRTGYSYEQYF.

This sequence joins TRBV24-1 and TRBJ1-1; TRBD1 agrees at 7 bases. The CDR3 consists of 12 residues. J gave up 3 bases and V 9 bases, and 3 bases lay outside the gene matches. CDR1 KGHDR and CDR2 SFDVKD come from the germline V gene. In DNA form, the CDR3 reads TGTGCCACCTCGGGACAGTACACTGAAGCTTTCTTT. Translation gives CATSGQYTEAFF.